The 29 T cell receptor beta chains below come from one sample, sequenced in a study of long-term antiretroviral therapy in people with HIV. The immunoSEQ assay was v3.0, run at survey level. Method: immunoSEQ multiplex PCR; TCRdb's copy keeps in-frame clones and lacks some. Among approximately 20,000 clones listed, less than 85% were seen once. This material consisted of unsorted PBMCs, taken 0.9 years after starting antiretroviral therapy. These receptors were obtained from a young man with HIV.

The chain has TRBV5-6 and TRBJ2-5, with a possible D match to TRBD2 (5 bases). V dropped 0 bases and J dropped 1 base, with 13 bases sitting between them. This CDR3 comprises 16 residues. Germline V gene data show CDR1 as SGHDT and CDR2 as YYEEEE. The CDR3 region is CASSLEFRGVQETQYF. CDR3 DNA: TGTGCCAGCAGCTTGGAATTTCGGGGAGTCCAAGAGACCCAGTACTTC. Full variable domain (outside the CDR3, taken from reference TRBV5-6 and TRBJ2-5): DAGVTQSPTHLIKTRGQQVTLRCSPKSGHDTVSWYQQALGQGPQFIFQYYEEEERQRGNFPDRFSGHQFPNYSSELNVNALLLGDSALYLCASSLEFRGVQETQYFGPGTRLLVL.

The rearrangement links TRBV19 to TRBJ1-3, with D unclear. Germline assignment: CDR1 LNHDA and CDR2 SQIVND (reference sequence). This CDR3 has 18 residues. Trimming left V 6 bases short and J 0 bases short, with 21 bases between. The CDR3 nucleotides read TGTGCCAGTAGCAAACACCCGACGGGAGAAACCTCTGGAAACACCATATATTTT. It is translated as CASSKHPTGETSGNTIYF.

The sample holds a few counts of this clone. This chain uses TRBV5-1 with TRBJ1-2; 8 nucleotides align to TRBD1. Germline V gene data show CDR1 as SGHRS and CDR2 as YFSETQ. The CDR3 sequence is 13 residues long. With V trimmed by 4 bases and J by 8 bases, 7 bases remained unmatched. CDR3 DNA: TGCGCCAGCAGCCCCGGACAGGGCGAAGGCTACACCTTC. Its protein product is CASSPGQGEGYTF. The full variable domain, in which reference TRBV5-1 and TRBJ1-2 provide the parts outside the CDR3, is KAGVTQTPRYLIKTRGQQVTLSCSPISGHRSVSWYQQTPGQGLQFLFEYFSETQRNKGNFPGRFSGRQFSNSRSEMNVSTLELGDSALYLCASSPGQGEGYTFGSGTRLTVV.

The chain recombines TRBV11-2 with TRBJ1-1; D gene unclear. The CDR3 sequence is 15 residues long. The germline V and J ends were trimmed by 1 base and 1 base, with 10 bases remaining between them. CDR1 and CDR2 (germline): SGHAT, FQNNGV. The CDR3 DNA is TGTGCCAGCAGCTTAGGACGAGACGGGAACACTGAAGCTTTCTTT. Its translation is CASSLGRDGNTEAFF. Complete variable domain (other parts from reference TRBV11-2 and TRBJ1-1): EAGVAQSPRYKIIEKRQSVAFWCNPISGHATLYWYQQILGQGPKLLIQFQNNGVVDDSQLPKDRFSAERLKGVDSTLKIQPAKLEDSAVYLCASSLGRDGNTEAFFGQGTRLTVV.

This chain joins TRBV7-9 and TRBJ1-2, with 10 positions matching TRBD1. CDR3 size: 15 residues. Looked up from germline, CDR1 is SEHNR and CDR2 is FQNEAQ (reference sequence). DNA for the CDR3: TGTGTCACCACCCACCGGGACAGGGGCCGCTATGGCTACACCTTC. As protein: CVTTHRDRGRYGYTF.

The chain has TRBV5-1 and TRBJ1-5; D gene unclear. Looked up from germline, CDR1 is SGHRS and CDR2 is YFSETQ. The V end was cut by 0 bases, the J end by 6 bases, with 10 bases between. The CDR3 totals 14 residues. This chain's CDR3 is CASSLGPAGQPQHF. CDR3 DNA: TGCGCCAGCAGCTTGGGACCAGCCGGTCAGCCCCAGCATTTT.

This chain joins TRBV27 and TRBJ2-1; D possibly corresponds to TRBD2 (5 bases). Germline-derived CDR1 and CDR2 are MNHEY and SMNVEV (reference sequence). CDR3 length: 15 amino acids. Trimming took 2 bases from V and 4 from J, leaving 12 bases between them. The CDR3 bases are TGTGCCAGCAGTTTACGGGGTCCAACATACAATGAGCAGTTCTTC. Its protein product is CASSLRGPTYNEQFF.

This clone was seen a handful of times. V is TRBV7-9 and J is TRBJ1-2; D not certain. Trimming shortened V by 0 bases and J by 5 bases, and 10 bases separated the two germline ends. Per germline, CDR1 SEHNR and CDR2 FQNEAQ (reference sequence). The length of the CDR3 is 14 residues. In nucleotides, the CDR3 is TGTGCCAGCAGCTTAGCGACGGAGACTTATGGCTACACCTTC. It yields the protein CASSLATETYGYTF.

The chain has TRBV2 and TRBJ2-2; no clear D gene. Germline loops: CDR1 SNHLY, CDR2 FYNNEI. This CDR3 spans 15 amino acids. With 3 bases removed from V and 7 bases from J, the gap between germline ends came to 15 bases. The CDR3 region has the DNA TGTGCCAGCAGTGAGGTCCAACCCCTAGGCGGGGAGCTGTTTTTT. It is translated as CASSEVQPLGGELFF.

This rearrangement joins TRBV5-4 to TRBJ1-2, with no clear D. This CDR3 has 15 amino acids. Looked up from germline, CDR1 is SGHNT and CDR2 is YYREEE (reference sequence). V dropped 2 bases and J dropped 0 bases, with 11 bases sitting between them. The CDR3 loop is CASSFGREANYGYTF. The DNA for the CDR3 is TGTGCCAGCAGCTTCGGTAGGGAAGCTAACTATGGCTACACCTTC.

This clone was seen only once. The chain employs TRBV11-2 and TRBJ2-1; D not certain. Germline CDR1 is SGHAT and CDR2 is FQNNGV. V shed 6 bases and J shed 4 bases, with 10 bases lying between them. The CDR3 length is 13 residues. The CDR3 DNA follows: TGTGCCAGCAGTGAGGACGGATACAATGAGCAGTTCTTC. Its protein is CASSEDGYNEQFF. Based on the CDR3 plus reference TRBV11-2 and TRBJ2-1, the full variable domain is EAGVAQSPRYKIIEKRQSVAFWCNPISGHATLYWYQQILGQGPKLLIQFQNNGVVDDSQLPKDRFSAERLKGVDSTLKIQPAKLEDSAVYLCASSEDGYNEQFFGPGTRLTVL.

This clone was seen more than once but under ten times. As DNA, the CDR3 is TGTGCCAGCAGCCTAACTCAGGGGGCGTTTAATGGCTACACCTTC. Encoded protein: CASSLTQGAFNGYTF. V usage is TRBV6-4 and J usage is TRBJ1-2; 8 nucleotides agree with TRBD1. The CDR3 sequence is 15 residues long. CDR1 and CDR2 (germline): MRHNA, SNTAGT. V trimming: 6 bases; J trimming: 6 bases; junction bases outside the gene matches: 12.

This clone was observed a single time. The chain joins TRBV7-2 to TRBJ1-1; D ambiguous. Looked up from germline, CDR1 is SGHTA and CDR2 is FQGNSA. This CDR3 contains 13 residues. The ends were cut back, 5 bases at V and 6 bases at J, with 13 bases in the middle. CDR3 coding DNA: TGTGCCAGCAGCCCGCGGACGGACTCTGAAGCTTTCTTT. Protein sequence: CASSPRTDSEAFF.

The chain recombines TRBV18 with TRBJ1-4; D gene unclear. This CDR3 has 16 residues. Per germline, CDR1 KGHSH and CDR2 LQKENI. Deletions cut 1 base from V and 8 bases from J, with 17 bases between. CDR3 nucleotides: TGTGCCAGCTCACCACTTTCGGGGAGGCTGGGGGAAAAACTGTTTTTT. Encoded protein: CASSPLSGRLGEKLFF. The full variable domain, completed using reference TRBV18 and TRBJ1-4, is NAGVMQNPRHLVRRRGQEARLRCSPMKGHSHVYWYRQLPEEGLKFMVYLQKENIIDESGMPKERFSAEFPKEGPSILRIQQVVRGDSAAYFCASSPLSGRLGEKLFFGSGTQLSVL.

V is TRBV11-2 and J is TRBJ1-4; possibly TRBD1 for D (6 bases). The ends were cut back, 3 bases at V and 5 bases at J, with 13 bases in the middle. The CDR3 extends over 15 amino acids. CDR1 and CDR2 from the germline V gene are SGHAT and FQNNGV. DNA of the CDR3: TGTGCCAGCAGCTTCATTATAGGGGGGAATGAAAAACTGTTTTTT. Translating gives CASSFIIGGNEKLFF.

This chain joins TRBV9 and TRBJ1-3; D ambiguous. CDR1 SGDLS and CDR2 YYNGEE come from the germline V gene. The CDR3 length is 15 residues. V was pared by 3 bases and J by 0 bases, with 10 bases between. Written as DNA, the CDR3 is TGTGCCAGCAGCGCCGGAAAGGTCTCTGGAAACACCATATATTTT. Translating it yields CASSAGKVSGNTIYF.

This sequence joins TRBV7-3 and TRBJ2-2, with TRBD2 matching over 8 bases. CDR3 length: 15 amino acids. The ends lost 5 bases at V and 7 bases at J; junction bases unmatched: 9. Germline V gives CDR1 SGHTA, CDR2 FQGTGA. CDR3 loop: CASSLVAGRDGELFF. The CDR3 region has the DNA TGTGCCAGCAGCCTTGTAGCGGGAAGGGACGGGGAGCTGTTTTTT.

CDR3 DNA sequence: TGCGCCAGCAGCCCGGGAGGGCAGCCCGAGGGGACCCAGTACTTC. Encoded protein: CASSPGGQPEGTQYF. The chain links TRBV5-1 to TRBJ2-5; 8 positions agree with TRBD2. This CDR3 comprises 15 residues. CDR1 and CDR2 (germline): SGHRS, YFSETQ. Germline trimming cut 4 bases from V and 7 bases from J; bases unmatched to any gene: 12.

V is TRBV27 and J is TRBJ1-1; TRBD1 matches 9 bases. The germline CDR1 and CDR2 sequences are MNHEY and SMNVEV (reference sequence). CDR3 length: 15 residues. The ends lost 2 bases at V and 11 bases at J; junction bases unmatched: 12. The CDR3 DNA reads TGTGCCAGCAGTTTAGGGACAGGGCCCTCTCATAGGGCTTTCTTT. Protein: CASSLGTGPSHRAFF.

This sequence joins TRBV27 and TRBJ1-4; 9 bases fit TRBD1. The CDR3 runs 17 residues. V gave up 4 bases and J gave up 7 bases; unmatched junction bases: 13. Germline CDR1 is MNHEY and CDR2 is SMNVEV (reference sequence). CDR3 nucleotides: TGTGCCAGCAGTTCGGGGACAGGGCTAGGAAATAGTGAAAAACTGTTTTTT. This encodes CASSSGTGLGNSEKLFF.

This rearrangement joins TRBV28 to TRBJ2-2; 7 nucleotides match TRBD1. The CDR3 has 13 amino acids. The V segment lost 6 bases and the J segment 9 bases; nucleotides outside the gene matches: 7. Germline loops: CDR1 MDHEN, CDR2 SYDVKM. CDR3 amino acids: CASSNRGPRELFF. DNA of the CDR3: TGTGCCAGCAGCAACAGGGGTCCCCGGGAGCTGTTTTTT. The whole variable domain, filled in from reference TRBV28 and TRBJ2-2, reads DVKVTQSSRYLVKRTGEKVFLECVQDMDHENMFWYRQDPGLGLRLIYFSYDVKMKEKGDIPEGYSVSREKKERFSLILESASTNQTSMYLCASSNRGPRELFFGEGSRLTVL.

The chain links TRBV7-2 to TRBJ1-2; the D is unclear. This CDR3 contains 14 residues. V gave up 1 base and J gave up 8 bases, with 14 bases separating them. Germline-derived CDR1 and CDR2 are SGHTA and FQGNSA. The DNA of the CDR3 is TGTGCCAGCAGCTTAGGGGGAGGTTTAAGGGGCTACACCTTC. This sequence encodes CASSLGGGLRGYTF.

V gene TRBV6-1 combines with J gene TRBJ1-4; possible D gene TRBD1, 5 bases. Deletions cut 2 bases from V and 8 bases from J, with 18 bases between. There are 16 residues in the CDR3. Per the germline V gene, CDR1 is MNHNS and CDR2 is SASEGT. CDR3 loop: CASSEFTGLLEEKLFF. CDR3 coding DNA: TGTGCCAGCAGTGAATTTACAGGCCTACTTGAGGAAAAACTGTTTTTT.

The genes are TRBV14 and TRBJ2-2, with D tentatively TRBD1 (5 bases). V lost 6 bases and J lost 3, with 14 bases in between. Germline V gives CDR1 SGHDN, CDR2 FVKESK. This CDR3 contains 15 residues. CDR3 sequence (DNA): TGTGCCAGCAGTGCAGGGCCTTTTGACACCGGGGAGCTGTTTTTT. The encoded protein is CASSAGPFDTGELFF.

The gene calls are TRBV2 and TRBJ2-1; either TRBD1 or TRBD2 may supply D (6 bases each). The CDR3 is 12 amino acids. Trimming shortened V by 11 bases and J by 7 bases, and 15 bases separated the two germline ends. Germline lookup yields CDR1 SNHLY and CDR2 FYNNEI. DNA of the CDR3: TGTGCCGGCCTGGAGGGGGAAAATGAGCAGTTCTTC. Amino acid sequence: CAGLEGENEQFF. Drawing the rest from reference TRBV2 and TRBJ2-1, the complete variable domain is EPEVTQTPSHQVTQMGQEVILRCVPISNHLYFYWYRQILGQKVEFLVSFYNNEISEKSEIFDDQFSVERPDGSNFTLKIRSTKLEDSAMYFCAGLEGENEQFFGPGTRLTVL.

This chain joins TRBV4-2 and TRBJ1-1; 10 bases map to TRBD1. V was clipped by 5 bases and J by 5 bases; unmatched bases: 11. The CDR3 has 16 amino acids. The germline gives CDR1 LGHNA, CDR2 YNFKEQ. Here the CDR3 DNA reads TGTGCCAGCAGCGCTTCAGCCGGGACAGGGGAAACTGAAGCTTTCTTT. Amino acids: CASSASAGTGETEAFF.

This chain joins TRBV5-4 and TRBJ1-1; 7 bases agree with TRBD1. V lost 3 bases and J lost 1; bases outside the gene matches: 3. Per the germline V gene, CDR1 is SGHNT and CDR2 is YYREEE (reference sequence). The CDR3 totals 14 residues. DNA for the CDR3: TGTGCCAGCAGCTATCGGACAGGGAACACTGAAGCTTTCTTT. It is translated as CASSYRTGNTEAFF.

The chain couples TRBV28 to TRBJ2-7; D might be TRBD2 (6 bases). Trimming pared 8 bases from V and 4 bases from J, leaving 18 bases between. Germline V gives CDR1 MDHEN, CDR2 SYDVKM. The CDR3 loop spans 14 amino acids. The CDR3 sequence: CASRAGQGPYEQYV. The CDR3, as DNA: TGTGCCAGCCGGGCGGGGCAGGGACCATACGAGCAGTACGTC.

V and J are TRBV18 and TRBJ1-4; D ambiguous. V was pared by 3 bases and J by 8 bases, with 7 bases between. Germline V CDR1 and CDR2: KGHSH, LQKENI. The CDR3 consists of 12 residues. The CDR3 protein is CASSPGREKLFF. CDR3 nucleotides: TGTGCCAGCTCACCTGGGAGGGAAAAACTGTTTTTT.